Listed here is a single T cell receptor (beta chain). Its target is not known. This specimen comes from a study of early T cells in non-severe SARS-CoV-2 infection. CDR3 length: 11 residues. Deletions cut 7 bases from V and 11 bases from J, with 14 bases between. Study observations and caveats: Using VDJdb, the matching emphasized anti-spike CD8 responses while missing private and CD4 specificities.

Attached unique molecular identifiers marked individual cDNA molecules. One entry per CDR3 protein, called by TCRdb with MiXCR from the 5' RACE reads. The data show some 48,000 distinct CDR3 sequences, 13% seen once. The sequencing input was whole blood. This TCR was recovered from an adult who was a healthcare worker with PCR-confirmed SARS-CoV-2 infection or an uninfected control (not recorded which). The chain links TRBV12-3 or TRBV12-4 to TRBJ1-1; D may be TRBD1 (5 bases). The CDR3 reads CASTTGAGAFF. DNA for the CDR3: TGTGCCAGCACGACCGGGGCCGGCGCTTTCTTT.